This TCR beta chain was sequenced in a study of breast tumors, draining lymph nodes, adjacent tissues. Breast cancer patients provided tissue from their axillary draining lymph nodes. Each CDR3 protein gets one entry after TCRdb re-called the multiplex PCR reads with MiXCR. The table shows 170,000 or so distinct CDR3 sequences, with about 30% occurring only once. Between the trimmed V and J ends, which lost 1 base and 5 bases, there was a span of 12 bases. The CDR3 runs 15 residues. Germline assignment: CDR1 SGHDT and CDR2 YYEEEE. This clonotype has a count of ten or more. The sequencing input was axillary lymph node tissue. V usage is TRBV5-6 and J usage is TRBJ1-4, with D possibly matching TRBD1 (6 bases). The origin of this receptor is a female donor with breast cancer. Some clones in this sample may be carry-over from other donors' samples. CDR3 in amino acids: CASSLIQGTNEKLFF. CDR3 nucleotides: TGTGCCAGCAGCTTGATTCAGGGGACAAATGAAAAACTGTTTTTT.